The text below deals with one T cell receptor beta chain. What it binds is not known. Clones were sequenced by immunoSEQ multiplex PCR, and TCRdb holds only the in-frame ones, with some missing. The repertoire holds 100,000 to 150,000 clones, approximately 88% seen once, with roughly 2% in the top ten. The CDR3 runs 14 residues. With V trimmed by 0 bases and J by 3 bases, 3 bases remained unmatched. Germline loops: CDR1 SGHRS, CDR2 YFSETQ. The data stem from a study of cytomegalovirus exposure and HLA in healthy donors. The study's findings and limits: Some public TCRs appeared in many individuals, while most sequences were rare. Cytomegalovirus association was assigned to more than 150 TCR beta chains. CMV antigen specificity of a few CMV-associated chains was confirmed in vitro.

The TCR comes from a woman between 18 and 29 years old in good health and CMV-seronegative. The chain uses TRBV5-1 and TRBJ2-7; TRBD1 agrees at 7 bases. The sample was PBMCs. CDR3 DNA sequence: TGCGCCAGCAGCTTGGGGACAGGTATCTACGAGCAGTACTTC. Translated: CASSLGTGIYEQYF.